These T cell receptor beta chains were read from a single sample in a study of shared clonotypes between healthy human individuals. Clones were read by immunoSEQ multiplex PCR, and TCRdb kept only the in-frame ones, dropping some. The sample holds about 2.1 million clones, about 92% seen once. Sequenced input: naive CD8+ T cells from PBMCs. The source is a young man in good health. Some clones in this sample may be carry-over from other donors' samples. Each CDR3 is given with its conserved first and last residue. The order of the fields is D gene, J gene, V gene, clone size, CDR3 protein, CDR3 DNA. D genes are given only for firm matches. The size entry is marked missing in some rows and otherwise reads once, few, many or a size class.

>TRBD1|TRBJ2-4|TRBV6-5|-
CASSPRDSQGIQYF
TGTGCCAGCAGTCCCCGGGACAGTCAGGGCATTCAGTACTTC
>-|TRBJ1-1|TRBV12-2|-
CASRFKGGKYTEAFF
TGTGCAAGTCGCTTCAAAGGGGGGAAGTACACTGAAGCTTTCTTT
>-|TRBJ2-3|TRBV29-1|-
CSVDTGATDTQYF
TGCAGCGTTGACACGGGCGCCACAGATACGCAGTATTTT
>TRBD1|TRBJ1-1|TRBV7-9|once
CASSSVTGAREAFF
TGTGCCAGCAGCTCCGTGACAGGGGCCCGTGAAGCTTTCTTT
>-|TRBJ1-2|TRBV30|-
CAWRADSRYYGYTF
TGTGCCTGGAGAGCAGACAGCCGCTACTATGGCTACACCTTC
>-|TRBJ2-1|TRBV6-4|once
CASSADYRSYNEQFF
TGTGCCAGCAGTGCAGACTATCGGTCCTACAATGAGCAGTTCTTC
>-|TRBJ2-7|TRBV27|-
CASRVVNSNYEQYF
TGTGCCAGCAGAGTCGTAAACTCTAACTACGAGCAGTACTTC
>-|TRBJ2-3|TRBV5-5|-
CASSYTDTQYF
TGTGCCAGCAGCTACACAGATACGCAGTATTTT
>-|TRBJ1-2|TRBV21-1|-
CASSKVDRGYGYTF
TGTGCCAGCAGCAAAGTTGACAGGGGTTATGGCTACACCTTC
>TRBD2|TRBJ2-1|TRBV18|-
CASSPSSGRAAVEQFF
TGTGCCAGCTCACCGTCTAGCGGGAGGGCCGCCGTTGAGCAGTTCTTC
>-|TRBJ2-7|TRBV7-2|-
CASSFWGPQEQYF
TGTGCCAGCAGCTTTTGGGGCCCGCAGGAGCAGTACTTC
>-|TRBJ1-1|TRBV19|-
CASTGVVTEAFF
TGTGCCAGTACAGGGGTGGTCACTGAAGCTTTCTTT
>-|TRBJ2-7|TRBV28|-
CASSSIGGNSYEQYF
TGTGCCAGCAGTTCCATAGGGGGGAACTCCTACGAGCAGTACTTC
>-|TRBJ2-3|TRBV27|-
CASSALEDTQYF
TGTGCCAGCAGCGCCTTAGAAGATACGCAGTATTTT
>TRBD2|TRBJ2-5|TRBV7-8|-
CASSSLAGGPRGETQYF
TGTGCCAGCAGCTCGCTAGCGGGAGGCCCCCGGGGAGAGACCCAGTACTTC
>-|TRBJ2-7|TRBV27|-
CASSSWDRGSYEQYF
TGTGCCAGCAGTTCCTGGGATCGGGGTTCCTACGAGCAGTACTTC
>-|TRBJ2-1|TRBV9|-
CASSPGLYNEQFF
TGTGCCAGCAGCCCAGGGCTATACAATGAGCAGTTCTTC
>-|TRBJ1-5|TRBV19|-
CASSIYPGLSNQPQHF
TGTGCCAGTAGTATTTACCCGGGACTGAGCAATCAGCCCCAGCATTTT
>-|TRBJ2-5|TRBV9|-
CASSVDPDRQETQYF
TGTGCCAGCAGCGTAGACCCCGACAGACAAGAGACCCAGTACTTC
>-|TRBJ2-1|TRBV7-8|-
CASSAREYSYNEQFF
TGTGCCAGCAGCGCCCGGGAGTACTCCTACAATGAGCAGTTCTTC
>TRBD1|TRBJ2-1|TRBV27|-
CASTPLGQRNNEQFF
TGTGCCAGCACCCCCCTGGGACAGAGAAACAATGAGCAGTTCTTC
>-|TRBJ2-7|TRBV7-8|once
CASSSRVGGETIYSYEQYF
TGTGCCAGCAGCTCTCGCGTGGGTGGGGAGACGATCTACTCCTACGAGCAGTACTTC